This TCR beta chain came from a study of blood T cell repertoires in COVID-19 (dated by TCRdb to the early 2020s). For the study in its entirety: The collaborator samples originated in the United States, Italy and Spain and spanned the acute and convalescent phases of COVID-19. The dataset comprised deeply sampled blood TCRbeta repertoires from subjects exposed to, actively infected with, or recovered from COVID-19. Where available, HLA class I and class II types were taken from metadata supplied by the sample provider and were not determined by assay-based typing. The prospective study material was composed of cDNA or gDNA derived from T cells, B-cell-depleted T cells, or PBMCs. The repertoires were made available in a free public database intended to serve as a resource for research on the immune response to SARS-CoV-2. A de-identified subject ID, COVID-19 status, age in years and sex were almost always included in the sample metadata. The samples were drawn from two sources: the first 160 participants of the ongoing ImmuneRACE study, and 1,200 or so subjects contributed by 6 global collaborators.

Findings and caveats that apply to the study as a whole: The quantity of clinical and demographic metadata differed by source and by participant and was supplied without curation.

TCRbeta CDR3 regions were amplified from genomic DNA by means of the immunoSEQ Assay, a bias-controlled multiplex PCR. For the original study's pipeline: Nucleated cell counts per sample were estimated from amplification of reference gene primers within the assay. To quantify the absolute abundance of each unique TCRbeta CDR3 rearrangement, sequence reads were collapsed and filtered. For each sample, productive Simpson clonality was calculated as the square root of Simpson's diversity index across productive rearrangements. What TCRdb holds here is the immuneACCESS table cut down to in-frame rearrangements. Part of the clones is not present; checked against another copy, under half of the missing clones reflect an unresolved V gene, and the others are unexplained. The V and J calls and clone size are taken from that table; D and trimming were inferred from the DNA. In this sample the table shows around 150,000 clones, 88% of which occur a single time. About 10% of the sample is taken by the ten largest.

Collaborating institutions collected whole blood in K2EDTA tubes following their own protocols. For TCRbeta analysis, collaborator samples were shipped as frozen whole blood, as isolated PBMCs, or as DNA extracted from either sample type. Remarks on this clone: What antigen it recognizes has not been identified. No quality values exist for individual bases; no much larger clone is one base distant.

Including cysteine and phenylalanine, the CDR3 has 15 amino acids. The retained sequence is limited to the CDR3, 45 bases, with the frame set at the first base. From a lookup of the germline V gene, CDR1 and CDR2 are MNHEY and SVGAGI. Clipping removes 6 bases from V and 4 bases from J, with 9 as the unmatched junction base count. The sequence is built from TRBV6-5 and TRBJ1-5; 7 bases in between match TRBD1. The clonotype originates from a man aged 50-59 years with active or convalescent COVID-19. What was sequenced was peripheral blood. The CDR3 has the sequence CASRRKTGSNQPQHF. The base sequence is TGTGCCAGCAGACGGAAGACAGGGTCAAATCAGCCCCAGCATTTT.